This TCR beta chain is drawn from a study of human T cells and chemical hapten exposure. Described time point: patch test 3, about 24 weeks after DPC sensitization. As for treatment: therapeutic diphenylcyclopropenone sensitization with weekly scalp DPC. CDR1 is DFQATT and CDR2 is SNEGSKA in the germline V gene (reference sequence). V dropped 5 bases and J dropped 4 bases, with 11 bases sitting between them. CDR3 size: 13 residues. MiXCR was run by TCRdb on the RACE reads, yielding one entry per CDR3 protein. Of approximately 80,000 distinct CDR3 sequences in the sample, roughly 10% were seen once. This clonotype has more than one count but fewer than ten.

This clonotype was obtained from a woman between 45 and 65 years old with alopecia areata. Some clones in this sample may be carry-over from other donors' samples. The chain recombines TRBV20-1 with TRBJ2-2, with D perhaps assigned TRBD1 or TRBD2 (5 bases each). The source was whole blood, collected in connection with sensitization to the hapten diphenylcyclopropenone (DPC). The chain's CDR3 is CSARRDATGELFF. The CDR3 DNA reads as TGCAGTGCTCGTCGGGACGCCACCGGGGAGCTGTTTTTT.